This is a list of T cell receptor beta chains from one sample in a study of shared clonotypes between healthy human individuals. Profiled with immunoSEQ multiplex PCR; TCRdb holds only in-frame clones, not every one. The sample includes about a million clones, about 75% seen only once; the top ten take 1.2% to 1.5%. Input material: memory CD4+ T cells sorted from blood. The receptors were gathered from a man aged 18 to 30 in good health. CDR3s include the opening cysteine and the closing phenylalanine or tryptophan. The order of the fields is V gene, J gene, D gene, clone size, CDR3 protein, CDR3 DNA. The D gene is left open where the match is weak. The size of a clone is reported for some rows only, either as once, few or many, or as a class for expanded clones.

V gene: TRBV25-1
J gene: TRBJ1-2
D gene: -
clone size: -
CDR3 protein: CASSDPGLGPGYTF
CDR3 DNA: TGTGCCAGCAGTGACCCTGGACTCGGACCTGGCTACACCTTC

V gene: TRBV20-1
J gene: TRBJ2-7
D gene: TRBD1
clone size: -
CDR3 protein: CSATGGGEQYF
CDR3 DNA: TGCAGTGCGACAGGGGGAGGCGAGCAGTACTTC

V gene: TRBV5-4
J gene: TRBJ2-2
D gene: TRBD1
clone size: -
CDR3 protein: CASSSPGQGNTGELFF
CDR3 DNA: TGTGCCAGCAGCTCTCCGGGACAGGGGAACACCGGGGAGCTGTTTTTT

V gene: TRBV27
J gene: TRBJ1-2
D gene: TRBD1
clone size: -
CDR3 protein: CASSDSGGVSYGYTF
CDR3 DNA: TGTGCCAGCAGTGACTCAGGGGGTGTTAGCTATGGCTACACCTTC

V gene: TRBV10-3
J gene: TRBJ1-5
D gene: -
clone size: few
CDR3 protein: CAIRGLPEGPQHF
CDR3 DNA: TGTGCCATCAGGGGGCTCCCGGAGGGGCCCCAGCATTTT

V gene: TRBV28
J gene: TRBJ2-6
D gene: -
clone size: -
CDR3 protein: CASSFGRSSGANVLTF
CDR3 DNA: TGTGCCAGCAGTTTTGGGCGGTCCTCTGGGGCCAACGTCCTGACTTTC

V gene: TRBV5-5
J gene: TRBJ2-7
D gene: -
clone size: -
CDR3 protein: CASSLKGIGYEQYF
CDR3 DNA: TGTGCCAGCAGCTTAAAGGGTATAGGCTACGAGCAGTACTTC

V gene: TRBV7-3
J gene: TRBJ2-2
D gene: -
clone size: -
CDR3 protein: CASSLGGRNTGELFF
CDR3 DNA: TGTGCCAGCAGCTTAGGGGGCCGGAACACCGGGGAGCTGTTTTTT

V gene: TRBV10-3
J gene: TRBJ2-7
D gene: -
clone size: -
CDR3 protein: CAISGASEQYF
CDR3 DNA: TGTGCCATCAGTGGGGCCAGCGAGCAGTACTTC

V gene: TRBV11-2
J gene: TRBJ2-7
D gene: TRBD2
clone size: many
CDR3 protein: CASSLVRERGEQYF
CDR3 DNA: TGTGCCAGCAGCTTAGTGCGGGAGCGGGGGGAGCAGTACTTC

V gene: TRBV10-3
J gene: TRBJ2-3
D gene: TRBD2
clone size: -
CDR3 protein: CAISETGGPTDTQYF
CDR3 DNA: TGTGCCATCAGTGAAACGGGGGGGCCAACAGATACGCAGTATTTT

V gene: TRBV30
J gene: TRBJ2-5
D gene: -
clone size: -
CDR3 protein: CAWSVGRLQETQYF
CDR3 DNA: TGTGCCTGGAGTGTAGGCAGGCTTCAAGAGACCCAGTACTTC

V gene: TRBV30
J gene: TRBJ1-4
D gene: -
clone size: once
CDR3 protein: CAWSTRRDEKLFF
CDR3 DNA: TGTGCCTGGAGCACACGTAGGGATGAAAAACTGTTTTTT

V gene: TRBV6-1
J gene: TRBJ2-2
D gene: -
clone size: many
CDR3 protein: CASSEGRTNTGELFF
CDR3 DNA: TGTGCCAGCAGTGAGGGCAGAACGAACACCGGGGAGCTGTTTTTT

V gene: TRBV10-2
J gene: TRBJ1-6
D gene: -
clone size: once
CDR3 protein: CASTIREPYNSPLHF
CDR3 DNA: TGCGCCAGCACTATCCGGGAACCCTATAATTCACCCCTCCACTTT

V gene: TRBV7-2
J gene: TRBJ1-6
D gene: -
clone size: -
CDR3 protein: CASSARGSPLHF
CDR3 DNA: TGTGCCAGCAGCGCACGGGGTTCACCCCTCCACTTT

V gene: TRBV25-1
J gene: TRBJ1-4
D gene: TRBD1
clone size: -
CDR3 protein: CASSRDSKLENEKLFF
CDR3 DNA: TGTGCCAGCAGTAGGGACAGCAAATTAGAGAATGAAAAACTGTTTTTT

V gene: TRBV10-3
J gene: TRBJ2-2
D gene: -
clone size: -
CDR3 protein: CAINLGGPNTGELFF
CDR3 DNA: TGTGCCATCAACCTTGGGGGACCGAACACCGGGGAGCTGTTTTTT

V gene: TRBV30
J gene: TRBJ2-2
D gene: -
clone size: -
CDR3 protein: CAWSRTGTGELFF
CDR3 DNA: TGTGCCTGGAGTCGCACGGGGACCGGGGAGCTGTTTTTT

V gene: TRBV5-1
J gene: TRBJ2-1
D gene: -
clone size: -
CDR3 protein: CASSLGYGAAYNEQFF
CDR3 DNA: TGCGCCAGCAGCTTGGGATATGGGGCCGCCTACAATGAGCAGTTCTTC

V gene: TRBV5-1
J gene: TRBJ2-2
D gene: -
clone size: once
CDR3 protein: CASSFGQDTGELFF
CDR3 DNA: TGCGCCAGCAGCTTTGGGCAGGACACCGGGGAGCTGTTTTTT

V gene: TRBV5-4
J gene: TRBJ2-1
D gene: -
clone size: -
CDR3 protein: CASSLYSSSYNEQFF
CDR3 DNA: TGTGCCAGCAGCTTGTATAGTAGCTCCTACAATGAGCAGTTCTTC

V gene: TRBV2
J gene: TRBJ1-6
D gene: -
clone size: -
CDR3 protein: CASSERGSFINSPLHF
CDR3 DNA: TGTGCCAGCAGTGAGAGGGGGTCGTTCATTAATTCACCCCTCCACTTT

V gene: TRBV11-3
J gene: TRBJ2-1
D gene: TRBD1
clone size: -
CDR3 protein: CASSLTTGGYNEQFF
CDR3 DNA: TGTGCCAGCAGCTTAACAACAGGGGGCTACAATGAGCAGTTCTTC

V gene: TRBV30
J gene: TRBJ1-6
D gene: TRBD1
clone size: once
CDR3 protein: CAWSTPLGTGSSYNSPLHF
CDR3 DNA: TGTGCCTGGAGCACCCCACTCGGGACAGGGAGCTCCTATAATTCACCCCTCCACTTT

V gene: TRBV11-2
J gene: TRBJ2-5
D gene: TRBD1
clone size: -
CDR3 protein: CASSPGDRAGQETQYF
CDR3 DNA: TGTGCCAGCAGCCCAGGGGACAGGGCGGGACAAGAGACCCAGTACTTC

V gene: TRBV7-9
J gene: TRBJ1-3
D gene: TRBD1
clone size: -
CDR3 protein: CASSYARTGENTIYF
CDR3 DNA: TGTGCCAGCAGCTACGCTCGGACAGGGGAAAACACCATATATTTT

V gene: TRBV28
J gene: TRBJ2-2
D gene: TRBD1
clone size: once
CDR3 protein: CASSTTGGNTGELFF
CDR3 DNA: TGTGCCAGCAGTACGACAGGGGGGAACACCGGGGAGCTGTTTTTT

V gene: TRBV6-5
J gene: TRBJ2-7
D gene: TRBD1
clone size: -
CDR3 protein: CATYSDRANYEQYF
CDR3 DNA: TGTGCCACTTACTCCGACAGGGCGAACTACGAGCAGTACTTC

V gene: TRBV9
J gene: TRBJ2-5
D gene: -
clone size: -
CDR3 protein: CASSVGQKQETQYF
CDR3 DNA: TGTGCCAGCAGCGTGGGGCAGAAACAAGAGACCCAGTACTTC

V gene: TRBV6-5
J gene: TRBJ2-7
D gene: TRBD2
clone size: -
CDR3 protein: CASSRGTSGYEQYF
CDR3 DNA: TGTGCCAGCAGCCGCGGGACTAGCGGGTACGAGCAGTACTTC

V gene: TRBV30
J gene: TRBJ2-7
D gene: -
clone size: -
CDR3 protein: CAWSSERDSYEQYF
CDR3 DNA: TGTGCCTGGAGTAGTGAGCGGGACAGTTACGAGCAGTACTTC

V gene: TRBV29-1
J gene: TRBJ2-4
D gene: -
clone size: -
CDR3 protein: CSGGTASKNIQYF
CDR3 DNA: TGCAGCGGCGGGACGGCTTCCAAAAACATTCAGTACTTC

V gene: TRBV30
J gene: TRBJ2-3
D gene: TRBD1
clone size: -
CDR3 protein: CAWSVGQGDTQYF
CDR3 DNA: TGTGCCTGGAGTGTTGGACAGGGGGATACGCAGTATTTT

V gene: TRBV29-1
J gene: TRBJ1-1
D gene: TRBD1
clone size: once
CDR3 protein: CSVKAQGAGTEAFF
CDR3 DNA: TGCAGCGTCAAGGCACAGGGGGCAGGGACTGAAGCTTTCTTT

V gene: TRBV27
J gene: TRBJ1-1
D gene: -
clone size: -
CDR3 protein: CASSSRLNTEAFF
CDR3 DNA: TGTGCCAGCAGTTCCAGATTGAACACTGAAGCTTTCTTT

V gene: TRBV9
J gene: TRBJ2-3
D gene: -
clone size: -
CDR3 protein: CASSGAFRGTDTQYF
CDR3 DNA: TGTGCCAGCAGCGGGGCCTTCCGTGGCACAGATACGCAGTATTTT

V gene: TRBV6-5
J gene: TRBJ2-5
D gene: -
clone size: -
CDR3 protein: CASGRGLGETQYF
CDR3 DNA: TGTGCCAGCGGTCGGGGGTTAGGGGAGACCCAGTACTTC

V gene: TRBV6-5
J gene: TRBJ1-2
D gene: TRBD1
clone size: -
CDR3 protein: CASSYSGQGGYTF
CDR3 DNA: TGTGCCAGCAGTTACTCTGGACAGGGTGGCTACACCTTC

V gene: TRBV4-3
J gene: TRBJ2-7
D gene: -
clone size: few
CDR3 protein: CASSQEFPGYAYEQYF
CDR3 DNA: TGCGCCAGCAGCCAAGAATTCCCAGGTTATGCCTACGAGCAGTACTTC

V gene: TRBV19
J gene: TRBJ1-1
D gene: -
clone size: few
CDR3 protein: CASTQGWNTEAFF
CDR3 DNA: TGTGCCAGTACACAGGGCTGGAACACTGAAGCTTTCTTT

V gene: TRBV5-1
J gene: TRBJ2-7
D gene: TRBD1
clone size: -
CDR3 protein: CASSLGDRGHEQYF
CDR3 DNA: TGCGCCAGCAGCTTGGGAGACAGGGGCCACGAGCAGTACTTC

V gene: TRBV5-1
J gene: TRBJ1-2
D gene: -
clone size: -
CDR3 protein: CASSWGTTNYGYTF
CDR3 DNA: TGCGCCAGCAGCTGGGGGACGACTAACTATGGCTACACCTTC